This passage covers 21 T cell receptor beta chains from one sample sequenced in a study of blood T cells in healthy people across ages. Alongside a J-beta primer mix, a sample-barcoded 5' primer served in a second PCR lasting about 7 to 12 cycles. MiXCR, run by TCRdb on the 5' RACE reads, gives a single entry per CDR3 protein. This sample has 630,000 or so distinct CDR3 sequences; 32% occur once, and the top ten carry 15%. What was sequenced was blood. The receptors originated from an elderly woman in good health.

This clonotype was detected many times. V is TRBV6-5 and J is TRBJ2-3; D might be TRBD1 (5 bases). The CDR3 spans 16 residues. Germline V CDR1 and CDR2: MNHEY, SVGAGI. Trimming cost V 0 bases and J 2 bases, with 12 bases left between them. The CDR3 coding sequence is TGTGCCAGCAGTTACTCTAAACCAGGGAACACAGATACGCAGTATTTT. The encoded protein is CASSYSKPGNTDTQYF.

The genes are TRBV20-1 and TRBJ1-2; D call uncertain. CDR1 and CDR2 (germline): DFQATT, SNEGSKA (reference sequence). The CDR3 has 12 residues. The V gene lost 3 bases and the J gene lost 2 bases, with 7 bases spanning the gap. The CDR3 is CSASKANYGYTF. CDR3 coding DNA: TGCAGTGCTAGCAAGGCAAACTATGGCTACACCTTC.

This clonotype has a handful of counts. The chain has TRBV30 and TRBJ2-1; maybe TRBD2 (7 bases). V lost 3 bases, J lost 6 bases, and 15 bases lay in between. There are 14 residues in the CDR3. CDR1 and CDR2 from the germline V gene are GTSNPN and SVGIG (reference sequence). The CDR3 region is CAWRTRGGGNEQFF. The CDR3 coding sequence is TGTGCCTGGAGGACCCGGGGAGGGGGCAATGAGCAGTTCTTC.

V gene TRBV7-2 combines with J gene TRBJ2-7; a possible D gene is TRBD2 (6 bases). Germline CDR1 is SGHTA and CDR2 is FQGNSA. The CDR3 spans 14 residues. V dropped 1 base and J dropped 3 bases, with 10 bases sitting between them. The CDR3 DNA reads as TGTGCCAGCAGCTTAGACGCGCGGGACTACGAGCAGTACTTC. Residues: CASSLDARDYEQYF.

About this clonotype: Just one base apart from a much larger clone, this may be a read error. The V and J genes are TRBV4-3 and TRBJ2-3, with 10 bases matching TRBD2. Per the germline V gene, CDR1 is LGHNA and CDR2 is YSLEER. This CDR3 comprises 17 residues. With 4 bases clipped from V and 8 bases from J, the junction kept 15 bases outside the gene matches. The CDR3 DNA sequence: TGCGCCAGCAGCCGGGCTCCACTAGCGGGGAGTGTAGTTACGCAGTATTTT. Encoded protein: CASSRAPLAGSVVTQYF.

This clonotype was observed at least ten times. The rearrangement uses TRBV20-1 and TRBJ2-7; 8 bases fit TRBD1. CDR1 and CDR2 (germline): DFQATT, SNEGSKA (reference sequence). This CDR3 has 14 residues. Trimming at V came to 1 base and at J to 2 bases, leaving 4 bases not matched to a gene. The CDR3 nucleotides are TGCAGTGCTAGAGCCGGGACAGGTACCTACGAGCAGTACTTC. This gives the protein CSARAGTGTYEQYF.

This clonotype was observed at least ten times. The CDR3 region is CASSSSRDKTYEQYF. Written as DNA, the CDR3 is TGCGCCAGCAGCTCGAGCCGGGACAAGACCTACGAGCAGTACTTC. The chain is built from TRBV5-1 and TRBJ2-7; possibly TRBD1 for D (6 bases). The CDR3 runs 15 residues. CDR1 SGHRS and CDR2 YFSETQ come from the germline V gene. Between the trimmed V and J ends, which lost 3 bases and 2 bases, there was a span of 15 bases.

The chain couples TRBV7-2 to TRBJ2-7, with a possible D match to TRBD2 (7 bases). The germline CDR1 and CDR2 sequences are SGHTA and FQGNSA. CDR3 length: 15 amino acids. The V and J ends lost 1 base and 5 bases respectively, with 15 bases between them. CDR3: CASSLVGGGRNEQYF. The DNA of the CDR3 is TGTGCCAGCAGCTTAGTAGGGGGAGGGCGAAACGAGCAGTACTTC.

In its sample, this clonotype was seen many times. V gene TRBV7-8 combines with J gene TRBJ2-3, with D unresolved. There are 15 residues in the CDR3. Germline V gives CDR1 SGHVS, CDR2 FQNEAQ. Between the trimmed V and J ends, which lost 6 bases and 1 base, there was a span of 14 bases. The CDR3 is CASSPTGSGTDTQYF. The CDR3 bases are TGTGCCAGCAGTCCAACGGGCTCGGGCACAGATACGCAGTATTTT. Complete variable domain (other parts from reference TRBV7-8 and TRBJ2-3): GAGVSQSPRYKVAKRGQDVALRCDPISGHVSLFWYQQALGQGPEFLTYFQNEAQLDKSGLPSDRFFAERPEGSVSTLKIQRTQQEDSAVYLCASSPTGSGTDTQYFGPGTRLTVL.

Turning to this clonotype: A much larger clone differs from this one at a single base, so this may be a read error. This sequence joins TRBV20-1 and TRBJ2-7; TRBD2 matches 8 bases. The CDR3 consists of 13 residues. Per the germline V gene, CDR1 is DFQATT and CDR2 is SNEGSKA (reference sequence). V gave up 0 bases and J gave up 7 bases; unmatched junction bases: 5. This CDR3 reads CSARDPSGGEQYF. CDR3 DNA: TGCAGTGCTAGAGATCCTTCGGGGGGGGAGCAGTACTTC.

The DNA for the CDR3 is TGCAGTGCTGGACCTTGGACAGGGCGGAACACTGAAGCTTTCTTT. Its protein is CSAGPWTGRNTEAFF. The V call is TRBV20-1, the J call TRBJ1-1; 8 positions match TRBD1. J gave up 1 base and V 5 bases, and 9 bases lay outside the gene matches. Germline assignment: CDR1 DFQATT and CDR2 SNEGSKA (reference sequence). The CDR3 consists of 15 residues.

Concerning this clonotype itself: A single base separates this from a much larger clone, so it may be a read error. The V and J genes are TRBV7-2 and TRBJ1-6; D not resolved. This CDR3 spans 19 amino acids. CDR1 and CDR2 (germline): SGHTA, FQGNSA. Trimming pared 1 base from V and 0 bases from J, leaving 16 bases between. The CDR3 DNA reads TGTGCCAGCAGCTTAGTTGTGGCACTTAGGAGCTCCTATAATTCACCCCTCCACTTT. This codes for CASSLVVALRSSYNSPLHF.

This clonotype has just one count. The chain carries TRBV20-1 and TRBJ1-5; 7 bases are a match to TRBD1. Germline V lookup: CDR1 DFQATT, CDR2 SNEGSKA (reference sequence). Unmatched junction bases numbered 1, after V lost 3 bases and J lost 2 bases. The CDR3 is 13 amino acids. CDR3 sequence reads: CSASGTGNQPQHF. CDR3 nucleotide sequence: TGCAGTGCTAGTGGGACAGGCAATCAGCCCCAGCATTTT.

The chain uses TRBV20-1 and TRBJ1-2; D is uncertain. Trimming left V 3 bases short and J 7 bases short, with 3 bases between. Germline CDR1 DFQATT, CDR2 SNEGSKA (reference sequence). This CDR3 has 9 amino acids. The CDR3 sequence: CSASGGYTF. The CDR3 coding sequence is TGCAGTGCTAGCGGTGGCTACACCTTC.

This clonotype was seen at least ten times. The gene calls are TRBV18 and TRBJ1-2, with D possibly TRBD1 on 6 matching bases. Germline CDR1 KGHSH, CDR2 LQKENI. The CDR3 loop spans 15 amino acids. Trimming cost V 3 bases and J 4 bases, with 15 bases left between them. The chain's CDR3 is CASSPAGGRGYGYTF. CDR3 bases: TGTGCCAGCTCACCCGCGGGGGGGCGAGGCTATGGCTACACCTTC.

This clonotype was counted many times. The chain joins TRBV20-1 to TRBJ2-3, with 14 positions matching TRBD2. V lost 3 bases, J lost 6 bases, and 11 bases stayed unmatched. There are 17 residues in the CDR3. CDR1 is DFQATT, CDR2 SNEGSKA, per germline (reference sequence). The CDR3 loop reads CSARGTSGGPRVDTQYF. The CDR3 bases are TGCAGTGCTAGGGGGACTAGCGGGGGCCCCCGCGTGGATACGCAGTATTTT.

About this clonotype itself: With a much larger clone just one base away, this may be a read error. The rearrangement joins TRBV27 to TRBJ2-7; 8 positions match TRBD1. In germline, CDR1 is MNHEY, CDR2 SMNVEV (reference sequence). The CDR3 extends over 14 amino acids. CDR3 DNA sequence: TGTGCCGGCAGTTCCGGACAGGGTCGACACGAGCAGTACTTC. Translated, it gives CAGSSGQGRHEQYF.

About this clonotype itself: This could be a read error, since a much larger clone is one nucleotide away. No conserved phenylalanine or tryptophan ends this CDR3, so it is likely a read error. The gene calls are TRBV24-1 and TRBJ2-1; no firm D call. CDR1 is KGHDR and CDR2 is SFDVKD in the germline V gene. With 4 bases removed from V and 0 bases from J, the gap between germline ends came to 12 bases. CDR3 size: 16 residues. CDR3 DNA sequence: TGTGCCACCAGTGACGTGAGTGCGGACTCCTACAATGAGCAGTTCTTG. This gives the protein CATSDVSADSYNEQFL.

To note about this clonotype: A read error may produce the germline difference seen at one junction end. The gene calls are TRBV7-2 and TRBJ1-1, with no clear D. Germline loops: CDR1 SGHTA, CDR2 FQGNSA. The CDR3 runs 13 residues. The CDR3 reads CAGSLRQNTEAFF. As DNA, the CDR3 is TGTGCCGGCAGCTTACGACAGAACACTGAAGCTTTCTTT.

Ten or more counts support this clonotype. This chain links TRBV5-4 with TRBJ2-3; 10 bases agree with TRBD2. The CDR3 extends over 19 amino acids. Germline V gene data show CDR1 as SGHNT and CDR2 as YYREEE (reference sequence). V lost 4 bases to trimming and J lost 1 base; unmatched junction nucleotides: 15. The CDR3 nucleotides are TGTGCCAGCAGCCCCCGGAGCGGGGGGGCCGGCTCTGGCACAGATACGCAGTATTTT. Its protein product is CASSPRSGGAGSGTDTQYF.

This clonotype was seen ten or more times. The chain carries TRBV7-2 and TRBJ2-3; 9 bases are a match to TRBD1. The CDR3 length is 15 residues. V dropped 3 bases and J dropped 1; count of bases not matched to a gene: 2. Germline CDR1 is SGHTA and CDR2 is FQGNSA. Here the CDR3 DNA reads TGTGCCAGCAGCTTGGACAGGGGAGGCACAGATACGCAGTATTTT. Encoded protein: CASSLDRGGTDTQYF.